A few counts support the clone carrying this TCR beta chain. Its antigen is undetermined. The sample is drawn from a study of cytomegalovirus exposure and HLA in healthy donors. Background on the study: Early on, a data release was issued that held 80 million to 90 million unique TCRs from HLA-typed donors. Study conclusions and caveats: Relative to equally common others, HLA-associated TCR beta chains showed greater clonal expansion in a later analysis.

Germline CDR1 and CDR2: MNHNY and SVGAGI (reference sequence). The CDR3 has 16 amino acids. V gave up 4 bases and J gave up 7 bases; unmatched junction bases: 12. The PCR ran on 60 Vbeta and 13 Jbeta primers. Measured with immunoSEQ multiplex PCR; TCRdb has only the in-frame clones, and not every one. The sample lists 120,000 or so clones, about 10% occurring once. Nominal health characterized the donors when sampled, though unrecorded immune exposures were likely. The rearrangement uses TRBV6-6 and TRBJ1-5; 8 positions match TRBD1. The specimen was PBMCs. The receptor was isolated from a woman under 30 in good health and CMV-seropositive. Written as DNA, the CDR3 is TGTGCCAGCAGTTTCGAACCCCAGGGGGCGCAACAGCCCCAGCATTTT. It specifies CASSFEPQGAQQPQHF.